One sample yielded the 16 T cell receptor beta chains listed below, sequenced in a study of T-cell reconstitution after alpha-beta-depleted transplantation in children. For TCRbeta, the library was prepared with unique molecular identifiers. TCRdb recomputed calls from the PCR reads with MiXCR, one row per CDR3 protein. Of under 300,000 distinct CDR3 sequences detected, 9.7% appear once; the ten largest clones hold around 5%. Sequencing was performed on PBMCs from the stem cell graft donor, taken from the stem cell graft. The receptors were sampled from a human donor who donated a stem cell graft to a child with SCID.

This clonotype was counted ten times or more. V gene TRBV20-1 combines with J gene TRBJ1-1, with 7 positions matching TRBD1. V lost 3 bases, J lost 1 base, and 5 bases stayed unmatched. This CDR3 has 14 residues. Germline CDR1 is DFQATT and CDR2 is SNEGSKA (reference sequence). The CDR3 here is CSARTGRENTEAFF. CDR3 nucleotide sequence: TGCAGTGCTAGGACAGGGCGAGAGAACACTGAAGCTTTCTTT.

Ten or more counts support this clonotype. The rearrangement joins TRBV20-1 to TRBJ2-7; 9 bases align to TRBD1. Germline V gives CDR1 DFQATT, CDR2 SNEGSKA (reference sequence). The CDR3 loop spans 14 amino acids. V shed 3 bases and J 9 bases; nucleotides not matched to a gene: 12. CDR3: CSARTRDRAFGQYF. The CDR3 DNA sequence: TGCAGTGCTAGGACGCGGGACAGGGCTTTTGGGCAGTACTTC.

This clonotype was picked up many times. CDR3 loop: CSVAVVGEKLFF. The CDR3 DNA sequence: TGCAGCGTTGCCGTCGTAGGTGAAAAACTGTTTTTT. The chain links TRBV29-1 to TRBJ1-4; no clear D. The CDR3 is 12 amino acids. Per the germline V gene, CDR1 is SQVTM and CDR2 is ANQGSEA. The V gene lost 4 bases and the J gene lost 7 bases, with 10 bases spanning the gap.

This clonotype was recorded at least ten times. The CDR3: CASSPAHLYEQYF. CDR3 DNA: TGTGCCAGCTCACCCGCCCACCTCTACGAGCAGTACTTC. The chain links TRBV18 to TRBJ2-7; D remains ambiguous. Germline V lookup: CDR1 KGHSH, CDR2 LQKENI. V shed 3 bases and J shed 3 bases, with 9 bases lying between them. The CDR3 totals 13 residues.

This clonotype was seen ten or more times. The chain carries TRBV5-1 and TRBJ2-1; maybe TRBD1 (6 bases). Germline assignment: CDR1 SGHRS and CDR2 YFSETQ. The V end was cut by 0 bases, the J end by 7 bases, with 14 bases between. The CDR3 is 15 amino acids. The CDR3 region is CASSLVGQLVNEQFF. In nucleotides, the CDR3 is TGCGCCAGCAGCTTGGTAGGACAGCTGGTAAATGAGCAGTTCTTC.

This clonotype was detected ten times or more. DNA for the CDR3: TGCGCCAGCAGCTTGGGAGGGGTTGGTAACTACGAGCAGTACTTC. It yields the protein CASSLGGVGNYEQYF. The chain combines TRBV5-1 with TRBJ2-7; D is perhaps TRBD1 or TRBD2 (5 bases each). Looked up from germline, CDR1 is SGHRS and CDR2 is YFSETQ. Trimming left V 0 bases short and J 3 bases short, with 13 bases between. The CDR3 covers 15 residues.

The table lists this clonotype with many counts. V is TRBV9 and J is TRBJ2-3; possibly TRBD2 for D (6 bases). Trimming pared 3 bases from V and 1 base from J, leaving 15 bases between. Germline CDR1 and CDR2: SGDLS and YYNGEE. The CDR3 consists of 16 residues. The CDR3 DNA is TGTGCCAGCAGCGAATCTTGGGACTCAGGCACAGATACGCAGTATTTT. Protein product: CASSESWDSGTDTQYF.

This clonotype showed up many times. CDR3 bases: TGTGCCAGCAGTGATACCATTCCGCGGGGGAACTATGGCTACACCTTC. Residues: CASSDTIPRGNYGYTF. This chain uses TRBV7-9 with TRBJ1-2; a possible D gene is TRBD1 (5 bases). V lost 6 bases, J lost 2 bases, and 19 bases lay in between. The CDR3 is 16 amino acids. Germline assignment: CDR1 SEHNR and CDR2 FQNEAQ (reference sequence).

Ten or more counts support this clonotype. The chain has TRBV6-5 and TRBJ2-3; D possibly corresponds to TRBD2 (6 bases). Germline V gene sequence: CDR1 MNHEY, CDR2 SVGAGI. Trimming removed 6 bases at V and 0 bases at J, with 10 bases between. This CDR3 comprises 14 residues. CDR3 sequence (DNA): TGTGCCAGCAGGGGGGGTTATAGCACAGATACGCAGTATTTT. Protein product: CASRGGYSTDTQYF.

This clonotype was observed at least ten times. The genes are TRBV5-1 and TRBJ2-7, with 11 bases identical to TRBD2. Trimming at V came to 5 bases and at J to 6 bases, leaving 7 bases not matched to a gene. This CDR3 has 14 amino acids. Per germline, CDR1 SGHRS and CDR2 YFSETQ. Here the CDR3 reads CASRMTSGTSEQYF. Here the CDR3 DNA reads TGCGCCAGCAGGATGACTAGCGGGACGTCCGAGCAGTACTTC.

At least ten counts were recorded for this clonotype. The rearrangement joins TRBV20-1 to TRBJ2-2; D is ambiguous. Trimming removed 4 bases from V and 3 bases from J, with 6 bases in between. The CDR3 runs 12 residues. Germline CDR1 and CDR2: DFQATT and SNEGSKA (reference sequence). As DNA, the CDR3 is TGCAGTGCTATCGGTTACACCGGGGAGCTGTTTTTT. It specifies CSAIGYTGELFF.

There are many counts of this clonotype. The J gene is TRBJ2-3, the V gene TRBV6-5, with D tentatively TRBD2 (7 bases). Looked up from germline, CDR1 is MNHEY and CDR2 is SVGAGI. Trimming removed 3 bases at V and 5 bases at J, with 24 bases between. This CDR3 has 18 residues. The CDR3 reads CASSYGWGGENRRDTQYF. The CDR3 nucleotides are TGTGCCAGCAGTTATGGGTGGGGGGGCGAGAATCGACGAGATACGCAGTATTTT.

This clonotype was seen repeatedly, ten times or more. The CDR3 DNA reads as TGCGCCAGCAGCTATTCGGGGGGCGAGCAGTACTTC. Residues: CASSYSGGEQYF. This sequence joins TRBV5-1 and TRBJ2-7, with 7 bases identical to TRBD2. There are 12 residues in the CDR3. The V and J ends lost 3 bases and 6 bases, in that order; junction bases with no gene match: 3. Germline CDR1 SGHRS, CDR2 YFSETQ.

This clonotype came up many times. V is TRBV20-1 and J is TRBJ2-7; no reliable D call. This CDR3 contains 12 residues. Trimming left V 3 bases short and J 3 bases short, with 9 bases between. CDR1 is DFQATT and CDR2 is SNEGSKA in the germline V gene (reference sequence). The CDR3 protein is CSARRGFYEQYF. The CDR3 nucleotides are TGCAGTGCTAGGAGAGGTTTCTACGAGCAGTACTTC.

This clonotype occurred many times. The V and J genes are TRBV10-3 and TRBJ1-4, with no clear D. The germline CDR1 and CDR2 sequences are ENHRY and SYGVKD. The germline V and J ends were trimmed by 4 bases and 7 bases, with 10 bases remaining between them. The CDR3 is 13 residues long. In nucleotides, the CDR3 is TGTGCCATCAGTGGCGGGGATGGTGAAAAACTGTTTTTT. Its translation is CAISGGDGEKLFF.

This clonotype was counted between two and nine times. CDR3 nucleotide sequence: TGTGCCAGCAGTTTATTTTTCTCTGGGGCCAACGTCCTGACTTTC. Protein: CASSLFFSGANVLTF. This chain joins TRBV28 and TRBJ2-6; D unclear. The CDR3 spans 15 residues. CDR1 and CDR2 (germline): MDHEN, SYDVKM. V lost 1 base, J lost 0 bases, and 4 bases lay in between.